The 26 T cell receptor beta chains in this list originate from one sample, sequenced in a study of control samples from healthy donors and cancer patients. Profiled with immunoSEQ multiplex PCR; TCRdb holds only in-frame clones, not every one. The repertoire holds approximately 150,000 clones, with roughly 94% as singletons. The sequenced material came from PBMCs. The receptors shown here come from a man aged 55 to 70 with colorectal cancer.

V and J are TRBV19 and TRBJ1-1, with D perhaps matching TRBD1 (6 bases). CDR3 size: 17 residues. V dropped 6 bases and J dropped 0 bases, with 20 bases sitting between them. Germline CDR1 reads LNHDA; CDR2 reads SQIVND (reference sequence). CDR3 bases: TGTGCCAGTAGCTATCGGGGGGGCGTGCGGATGAACACTGAAGCTTTCTTT. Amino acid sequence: CASSYRGGVRMNTEAFF.

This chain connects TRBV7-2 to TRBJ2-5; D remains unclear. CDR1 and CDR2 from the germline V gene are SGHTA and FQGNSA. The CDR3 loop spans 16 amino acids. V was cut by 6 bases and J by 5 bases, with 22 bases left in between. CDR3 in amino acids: CASSLNLNNLRETQYF. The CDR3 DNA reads TGTGCCAGCAGTCTAAATCTGAACAACCTAAGGGAGACCCAGTACTTC.

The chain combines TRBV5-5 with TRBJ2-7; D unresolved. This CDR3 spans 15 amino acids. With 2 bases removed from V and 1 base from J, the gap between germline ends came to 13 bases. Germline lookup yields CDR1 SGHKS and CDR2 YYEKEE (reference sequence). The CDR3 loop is CASSLIWLQSYEQYF. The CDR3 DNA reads TGTGCCAGCAGCTTAATCTGGCTACAATCCTACGAGCAGTACTTC.

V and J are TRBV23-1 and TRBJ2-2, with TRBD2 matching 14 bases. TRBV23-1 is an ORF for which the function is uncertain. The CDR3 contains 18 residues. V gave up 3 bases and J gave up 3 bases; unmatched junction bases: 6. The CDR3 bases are TGCGCCAGCAGTCACCGACTAGCGGGGGGGCGGGACACCGGGGAGCTGTTTTTT. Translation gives CASSHRLAGGRDTGELFF.

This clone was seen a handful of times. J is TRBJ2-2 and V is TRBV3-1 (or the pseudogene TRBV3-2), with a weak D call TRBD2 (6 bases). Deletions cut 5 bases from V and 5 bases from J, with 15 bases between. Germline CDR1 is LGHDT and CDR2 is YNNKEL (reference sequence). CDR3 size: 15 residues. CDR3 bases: TGTGCCAGCAGCGGGTCCGGGGGATGGACCGGGGAGCTGTTTTTT. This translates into CASSGSGGWTGELFF.

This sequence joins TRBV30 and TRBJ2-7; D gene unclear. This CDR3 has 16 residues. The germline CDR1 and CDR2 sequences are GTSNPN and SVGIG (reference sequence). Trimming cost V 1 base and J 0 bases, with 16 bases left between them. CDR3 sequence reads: CAWSETPHRPSYEQYF. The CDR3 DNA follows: TGTGCCTGGAGTGAGACCCCCCACAGACCCTCCTACGAGCAGTACTTC.

The DNA for the CDR3 is TGTGCCACCAGTGATTTGGCAGGAAGAGGGAACACCGGGGAGCTGTTTTTT. It specifies CATSDLAGRGNTGELFF. This chain links TRBV24-1 with TRBJ2-2, with no clear D. The ends were cut back, 0 bases at V and 1 base at J, with 11 bases in the middle. The CDR3 spans 17 residues. In germline, CDR1 is KGHDR, CDR2 SFDVKD.

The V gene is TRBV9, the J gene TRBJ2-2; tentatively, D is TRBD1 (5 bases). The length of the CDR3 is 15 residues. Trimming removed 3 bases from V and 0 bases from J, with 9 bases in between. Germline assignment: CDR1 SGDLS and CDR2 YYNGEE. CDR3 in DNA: TGTGCCAGCAGCGCACAGGCGACGAACACCGGGGAGCTGTTTTTT. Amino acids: CASSAQATNTGELFF.

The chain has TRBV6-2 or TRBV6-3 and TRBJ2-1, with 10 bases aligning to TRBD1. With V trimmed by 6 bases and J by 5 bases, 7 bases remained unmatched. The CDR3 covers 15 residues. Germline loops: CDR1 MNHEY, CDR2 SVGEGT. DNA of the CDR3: TGTGCCAGCAGCTTGACAGGGGGCCGGAACAATGAGCAGTTCTTC. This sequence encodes CASSLTGGRNNEQFF.

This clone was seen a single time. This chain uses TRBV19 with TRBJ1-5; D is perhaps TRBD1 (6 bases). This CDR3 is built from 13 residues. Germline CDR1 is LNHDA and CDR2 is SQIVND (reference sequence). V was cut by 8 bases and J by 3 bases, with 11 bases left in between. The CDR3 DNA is TGTGCCAGTGAGGGGGGTGTCAATCAGCCCCAGCATTTT. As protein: CASEGGVNQPQHF.

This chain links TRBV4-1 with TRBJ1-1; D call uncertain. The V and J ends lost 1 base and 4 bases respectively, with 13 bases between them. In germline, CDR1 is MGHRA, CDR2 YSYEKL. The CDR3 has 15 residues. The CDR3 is CASSQAENRLTEAFF. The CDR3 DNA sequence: TGCGCCAGCAGCCAAGCTGAGAATCGTCTCACTGAAGCTTTCTTT.

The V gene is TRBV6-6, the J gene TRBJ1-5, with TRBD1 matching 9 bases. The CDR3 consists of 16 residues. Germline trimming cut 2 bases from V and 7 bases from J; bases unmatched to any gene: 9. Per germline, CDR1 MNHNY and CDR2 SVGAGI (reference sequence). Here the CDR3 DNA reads TGTGCCAGCAGTTACCGGGACAGGGACGTCAGACAGCCCCAGCATTTT. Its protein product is CASSYRDRDVRQPQHF.

The CDR3 loop is CASSPDRDRDNYGYTF. The CDR3 DNA reads as TGTGCCAGCAGCCCCGACCGGGACAGGGATAACTATGGCTACACCTTC. The gene calls are TRBV21-1 and TRBJ1-2; the table assigns TRBD1, which was not confirmed against the DNA. TRBV21-1 counts as a pseudogene. This CDR3 contains 16 residues.

CDR3 sequence: CASSLVQGGGYTF. DNA for the CDR3: TGTGCCAGCAGCTTAGTACAGGGGGGCGGCTACACCTTC. This chain links TRBV7-2 with TRBJ1-2; 8 bases align to TRBD1. The V segment lost 1 base and the J segment 8 bases; nucleotides outside the gene matches: 3. Germline CDR1 reads SGHTA; CDR2 reads FQGNSA. The CDR3 is 13 residues long.

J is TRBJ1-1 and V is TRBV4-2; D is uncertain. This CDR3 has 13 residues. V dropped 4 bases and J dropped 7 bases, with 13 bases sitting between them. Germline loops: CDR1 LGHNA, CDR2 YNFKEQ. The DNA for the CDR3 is TGTGCCAGCAGCCCCTTAACCGGGCGTGAAGCTTTCTTT. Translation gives CASSPLTGREAFF.

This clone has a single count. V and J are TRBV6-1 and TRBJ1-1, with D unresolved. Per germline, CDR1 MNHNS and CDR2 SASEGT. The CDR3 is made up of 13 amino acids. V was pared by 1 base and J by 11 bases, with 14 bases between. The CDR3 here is CASSEGSGHLAFF. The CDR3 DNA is TGTGCCAGCAGTGAAGGGAGCGGGCATCTGGCTTTCTTT.

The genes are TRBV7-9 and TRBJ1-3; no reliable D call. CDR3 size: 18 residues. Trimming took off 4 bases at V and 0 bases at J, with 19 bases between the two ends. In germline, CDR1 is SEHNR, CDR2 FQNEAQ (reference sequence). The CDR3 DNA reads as TGTGCCAGCAGCTCCCCTCGGTTGTCGGTGAGCTCTGGAAACACCATATATTTT. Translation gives CASSSPRLSVSSGNTIYF.

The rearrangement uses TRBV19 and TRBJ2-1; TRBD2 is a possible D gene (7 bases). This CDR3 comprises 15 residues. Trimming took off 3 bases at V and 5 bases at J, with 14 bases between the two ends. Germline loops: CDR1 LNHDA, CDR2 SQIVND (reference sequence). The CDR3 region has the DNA TGTGCCAGTAGTATCGGGGGGCTTAAGAACAATGAGCAGTTCTTC. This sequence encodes CASSIGGLKNNEQFF. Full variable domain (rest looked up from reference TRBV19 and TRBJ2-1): DGGITQSPKYLFRKEGQNVTLSCEQNLNHDAMYWYRQDPGQGLRLIYYSQIVNDFQKGDIAEGYSVSREKKESFPLTVTSAQKNPTAFYLCASSIGGLKNNEQFFGPGTRLTVL.

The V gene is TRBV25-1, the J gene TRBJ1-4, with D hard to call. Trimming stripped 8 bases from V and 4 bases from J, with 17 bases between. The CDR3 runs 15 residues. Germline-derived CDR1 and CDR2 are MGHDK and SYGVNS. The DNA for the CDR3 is TGTGCCAGCTCCCGAGCAGGCGGGTTTAATGAAAAACTGTTTTTT. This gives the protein CASSRAGGFNEKLFF.

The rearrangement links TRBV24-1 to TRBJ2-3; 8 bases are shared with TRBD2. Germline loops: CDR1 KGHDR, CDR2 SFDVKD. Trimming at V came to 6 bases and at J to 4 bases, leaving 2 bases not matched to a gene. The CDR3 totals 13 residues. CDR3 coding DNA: TGTGCCACCAGTCGGGGGGGTTCAGATACGCAGTATTTT. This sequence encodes CATSRGGSDTQYF.

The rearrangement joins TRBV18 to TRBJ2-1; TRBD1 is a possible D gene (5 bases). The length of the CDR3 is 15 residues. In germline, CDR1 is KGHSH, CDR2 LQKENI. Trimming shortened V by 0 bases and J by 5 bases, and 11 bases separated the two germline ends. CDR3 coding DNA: TGTGCCAGCTCACCACCAAGGGGTTCGAACAATGAGCAGTTCTTC. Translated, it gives CASSPPRGSNNEQFF.

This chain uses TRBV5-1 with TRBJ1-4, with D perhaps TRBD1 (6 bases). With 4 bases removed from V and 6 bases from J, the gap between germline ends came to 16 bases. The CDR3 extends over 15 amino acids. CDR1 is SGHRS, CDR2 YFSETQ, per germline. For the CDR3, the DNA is TGCGCCAGCAGCCTTACAGGGACGGAGGATGAAAAACTGTTTTTT. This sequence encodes CASSLTGTEDEKLFF.

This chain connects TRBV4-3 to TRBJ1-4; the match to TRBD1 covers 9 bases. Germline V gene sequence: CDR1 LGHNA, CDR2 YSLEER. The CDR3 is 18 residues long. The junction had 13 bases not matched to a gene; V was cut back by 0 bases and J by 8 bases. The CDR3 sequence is CASSQDGDRELMREKLFF. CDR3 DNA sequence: TGCGCCAGCAGCCAAGACGGGGACAGGGAGCTAATGAGGGAAAAACTGTTTTTT.

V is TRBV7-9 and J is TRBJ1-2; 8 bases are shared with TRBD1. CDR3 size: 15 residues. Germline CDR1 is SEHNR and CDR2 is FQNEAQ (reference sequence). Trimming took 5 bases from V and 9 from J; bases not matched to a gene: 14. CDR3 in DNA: TGTGCCAGCAGCACGCGATCGGACAGGGCTCTAAGCTACACCTTC. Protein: CASSTRSDRALSYTF.

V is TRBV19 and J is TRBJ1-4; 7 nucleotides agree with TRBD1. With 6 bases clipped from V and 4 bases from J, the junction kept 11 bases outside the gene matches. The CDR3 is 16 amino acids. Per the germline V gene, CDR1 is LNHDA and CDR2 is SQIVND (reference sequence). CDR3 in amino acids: CASRDRPEGVNEKLFF. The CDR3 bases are TGTGCCAGTAGGGACAGGCCGGAGGGGGTTAATGAAAAACTGTTTTTT.

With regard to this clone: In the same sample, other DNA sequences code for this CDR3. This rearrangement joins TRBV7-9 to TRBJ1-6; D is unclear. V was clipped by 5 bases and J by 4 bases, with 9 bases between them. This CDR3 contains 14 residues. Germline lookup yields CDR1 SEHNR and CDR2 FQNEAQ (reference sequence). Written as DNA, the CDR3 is TGTGCCAGCAGCCTGGACGGATATAATTCACCCCTCCACTTT. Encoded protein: CASSLDGYNSPLHF.